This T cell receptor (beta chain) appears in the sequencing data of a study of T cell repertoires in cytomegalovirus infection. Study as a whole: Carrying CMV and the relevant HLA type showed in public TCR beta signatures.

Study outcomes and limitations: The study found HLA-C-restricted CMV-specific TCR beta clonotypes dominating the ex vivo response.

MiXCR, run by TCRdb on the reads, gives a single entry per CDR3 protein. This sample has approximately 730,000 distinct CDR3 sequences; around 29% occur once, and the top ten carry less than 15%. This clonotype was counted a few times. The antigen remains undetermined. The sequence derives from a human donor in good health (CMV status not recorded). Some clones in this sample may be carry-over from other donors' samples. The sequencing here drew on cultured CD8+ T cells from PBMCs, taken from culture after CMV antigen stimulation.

CDR3 bases: TGTGCCAGCAGCTTAAAGGGGTCGGACACTGAAGCTTTCTTT. This gives the protein CASSLKGSDTEAFF. The chain recombines TRBV7-6 with TRBJ1-1, with D tentatively TRBD1 (5 bases). Germline V CDR1 and CDR2: SGHVS, FNYEAQ. Deletions cut 2 bases from V and 3 bases from J, with 10 bases between. The CDR3 contains 14 residues.